This entry features one TCR beta chain sequence. Its antigen is currently unknown. Sequencing was performed with immunoSEQ multiplex PCR; in TCRdb, only in-frame clones are kept and a portion is missing. The sample holds about 18,000 clones, around 85% seen once. These data belong to a study of OX40 agonist ivuxolimab in advanced cancers. Study-wide background: It was permissible to have had prior anti-PD-1, anti-PD-L1 or anti-CTLA-4 therapy, and more than 30% had some.

Overall study findings and caveats: CD8+ T cells were the subset that, on average, had more expanded clones than CD4+. There was clonal expansion of CD4+ and CD8+ blood T cells by week 6 at 0.1 to 3.0 mg/kg.

V trimming: 3 bases; J trimming: 1 base; junction bases outside the gene matches: 6. Germline V gene lookup returns CDR1 LNHNV and CDR2 YYDKDF (reference sequence). This CDR3 has 17 residues. The source of this sequence is an adult with an advanced solid tumor such as melanoma, head and neck, liver or kidney cancer. The rearrangement joins TRBV15 to TRBJ2-2; 9 positions agree with TRBD1. Sequencing was performed on CD4+ or CD8+ T cells sorted from blood, taken in a trial of the OX40 agonist ivuxolimab. The CDR3 region is CATSRDRGRQNTGELFF. CDR3 coding DNA: TGTGCCACCAGCAGGGACAGGGGCCGACAGAACACCGGGGAGCTGTTTTTT.